The rows below give T cell receptor beta chains drawn from one sample of a study of T cell changes during pregnancy in multiple sclerosis. Repertoires were generated with immunoSEQ multiplex PCR, while TCRdb's copy carries only in-frame clones and drops some. The profile covers approximately 44,000 clones, with about nine tenths appearing a single time and 0.5% taken by the ten largest. Material: CD4+ T cells from peripheral blood mononuclear cells, obtained in the second trimester of pregnancy. These receptors all come from a female donor in good health, enrolled as a control in a pregnancy study. Both conserved end residues are part of each CDR3. The D gene is left open where the match is weak. A clone size is listed for some rows: how often the clone was seen (once, few, many), or a class if it is expanded.

clone_size: .; v_call: TRBV7-8; j_call: TRBJ1-6; d_call: .; cdr3_nt: TGTGCCAGCAGCCAAATCACGCCCGAGGCACCCCTCCACTTT; cdr3_aa: CASSQITPEAPLHF
clone_size: .; v_call: TRBV27; j_call: TRBJ1-1; d_call: .; cdr3_nt: TGTGCCAGCAGCGTCGATTATGGAGTGGGCACTGAAGCTTTCTTT; cdr3_aa: CASSVDYGVGTEAFF
clone_size: once; v_call: TRBV27; j_call: TRBJ1-1; d_call: .; cdr3_nt: TGTGCCAGCAGTCTGCGGGGGGTGGTCACTGAAGCTTTCTTT; cdr3_aa: CASSLRGVVTEAFF
clone_size: .; v_call: TRBV7-2; j_call: TRBJ2-7; d_call: TRBD1; cdr3_nt: TGTGCCAGCAGCTTAAGGGACAGTTCGACCTACGAGCAGTACTTC; cdr3_aa: CASSLRDSSTYEQYF
clone_size: .; v_call: TRBV7-2; j_call: TRBJ2-1; d_call: TRBD1; cdr3_nt: TGTGCCAGCAGTTCAACGGGACAGGGGATCTATGAGCAGTTCTTC; cdr3_aa: CASSSTGQGIYEQFF
clone_size: .; v_call: TRBV30; j_call: TRBJ2-7; d_call: TRBD1; cdr3_nt: TGTGCCTGGAGTGGAAGGACAGGCTACGAGCAGTACTTC; cdr3_aa: CAWSGRTGYEQYF
clone_size: .; v_call: TRBV28; j_call: TRBJ2-2; d_call: .; cdr3_nt: TGTGCCAGCGCCCCGGGGGGCTCTAGCGGCTACACCGGGGAGCTGTTTTTT; cdr3_aa: CASAPGGSSGYTGELFF
clone_size: .; v_call: TRBV9; j_call: TRBJ2-5; d_call: TRBD2; cdr3_nt: TGTGCCAGCAGCGGAGTTAGCGGGGGGGGCGGGACCCAGTACTTC; cdr3_aa: CASSGVSGGGGTQYF
clone_size: .; v_call: TRBV18; j_call: TRBJ2-2; d_call: .; cdr3_nt: TGTGCCAGCTCACTAAATTCAGGGGAGAACACCGGGGAGCTGTTTTTT; cdr3_aa: CASSLNSGENTGELFF
clone_size: .; v_call: TRBV15; j_call: TRBJ2-4; d_call: .; cdr3_nt: TGTGCCACCAGCACCCCCCCCGGGACATCCCGGGTAGCCAAAAACATTCAGTACTTC; cdr3_aa: CATSTPPGTSRVAKNIQYF
clone_size: .; v_call: TRBV30; j_call: TRBJ1-5; d_call: .; cdr3_nt: TGTGCCTGGAGTGTTGGTCCGGGCAATCAGCCCCAGCATTTT; cdr3_aa: CAWSVGPGNQPQHF
clone_size: .; v_call: TRBV9; j_call: TRBJ2-3; d_call: TRBD2; cdr3_nt: TGTGCCAGCAGCGTTTTAGCGGGTACCACAGATACGCAGTATTTT; cdr3_aa: CASSVLAGTTDTQYF